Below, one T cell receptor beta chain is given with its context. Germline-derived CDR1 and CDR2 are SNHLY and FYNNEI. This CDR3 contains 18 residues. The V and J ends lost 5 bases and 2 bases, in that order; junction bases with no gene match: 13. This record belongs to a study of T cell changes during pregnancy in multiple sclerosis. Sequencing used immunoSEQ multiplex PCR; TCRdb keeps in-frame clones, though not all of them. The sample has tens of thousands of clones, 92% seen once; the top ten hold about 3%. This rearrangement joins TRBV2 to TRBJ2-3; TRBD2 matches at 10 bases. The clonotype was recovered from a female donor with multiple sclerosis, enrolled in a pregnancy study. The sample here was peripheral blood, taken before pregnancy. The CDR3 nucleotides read TGTGCCAGCAGTCACGGACTAGCGGACGATTCTTCCACAGATACGCAGTATTTT. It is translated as CASSHGLADDSSTDTQYF.